This TCR beta chain originates from a study of post-analysis software for immune sequencing data. Findings and limits, study-wide: F measure clustering grouped samples strongly by preparation batch. Controls had lower frequencies than patients of 4 or 5 TRBV segments, which included TRBV5-6, TRBV5-1 and TRBV20-1.

The TCR beta cDNA libraries carried unique molecular identifiers. T cells numbering about 0.85 to 10 million yielded cDNA molecules that totaled some 500,000. MiXCR, run by TCRdb on the PCR reads, gives a single entry per CDR3 protein. The data contain 740,000 or so distinct CDR3 sequences, roughly half of them singletons. As concerns this clonotype: Its specificity is not known.

The CDR3 contains 15 residues. V lost 0 bases and J 0 bases, leaving 8 bases between the germline ends. Germline lookup yields CDR1 SGHRS and CDR2 YFSETQ. The sequenced material came from blood. The sequence was obtained from a girl aged 5-17 years with multiple sclerosis. The rearrangement uses TRBV5-1 and TRBJ2-3; no firm D call. CDR3 DNA: TGCGCCAGCAGCTTGGAACAGACCAGCACAGATACGCAGTATTTT. Translated, it gives CASSLEQTSTDTQYF.